The 25 T cell receptor beta chains below all came from one sample that was sequenced in a study of post-analysis software for immune sequencing data. General observations from the study: Patients carried roughly 5 TRBV segments more frequently than controls did, and TRBV5-6, TRBV5-1 and TRBV20-1 were among them.

No cognate antigen is known for these TCRs. TCR beta libraries were prepared from cDNA with unique molecular identifiers. TCRdb redid the calling of the PCR reads with MiXCR, one entry per CDR3 protein. This table has about 820,000 distinct CDR3 sequences, about 53% appearing once. The specimen was blood. The receptor source for this set is a girl between 10 and 17 years old with multiple sclerosis.

This clonotype was seen only a few times. The chain employs TRBV12-3 or TRBV12-4 and TRBJ2-5; tentatively, D is TRBD2 (6 bases). The V end was cut by 3 bases, the J end by 5 bases, with 10 bases between. The CDR3 totals 13 residues. The CDR3 region is CASSFRGRETQYF. The CDR3 DNA sequence: TGTGCCAGCAGTTTTCGGGGGAGGGAGACCCAGTACTTC.

The chain employs TRBV7-3 and TRBJ2-1; 9 nucleotides line up with TRBD2. V trimming: 4 bases; J trimming: 5 bases; junction bases outside the gene matches: 6. The germline CDR1 and CDR2 sequences are SGHTA and FQGTGA. This CDR3 has 15 residues. CDR3: CASSSLAGGDNEQFF. CDR3 in DNA: TGTGCCAGCAGCTCGCTTGCGGGGGGGGACAATGAGCAGTTCTTC.

The table lists this clonotype with a few counts. V gene TRBV29-1 combines with J gene TRBJ1-2; D not resolved. The CDR3 runs 13 residues. The germline V gene encodes CDR1 SQVTM and CDR2 ANQGSEA. Between the trimmed V and J ends, which lost 4 bases and 3 bases, there was a span of 12 bases. The CDR3 region has the DNA TGCAGCGTTGGGTTCAGGAACTACTATGGCTACACCTTC. Translation: CSVGFRNYYGYTF.

The chain uses TRBV6-4 and TRBJ2-3, with D tentatively TRBD2 (6 bases). The length of the CDR3 is 14 residues. CDR1 MRHNA and CDR2 SNTAGT come from the germline V gene. V was clipped by 0 bases and J by 2 bases, with 6 bases between them. CDR3 region: CASSDSRDTDTQYF. The CDR3 DNA reads TGTGCCAGCAGTGACTCGCGGGACACAGATACGCAGTATTTT.

This clonotype appeared a few times. This chain joins TRBV10-3 and TRBJ2-5, with D possibly TRBD2 on 6 matching bases. The germline V and J ends were trimmed by 4 bases and 7 bases, with 13 bases remaining between them. The CDR3 length is 13 residues. The germline V gene encodes CDR1 ENHRY and CDR2 SYGVKD. CDR3 residues: CAISGTSQGTQYF. CDR3 nucleotide sequence: TGTGCCATCAGTGGTACTAGCCAGGGGACCCAGTACTTC.

The rearrangement joins TRBV7-9 to TRBJ2-5; D not resolved. Trimming removed 5 bases from V and 2 bases from J, with 12 bases in between. Germline values: CDR1 SEHNR, CDR2 FQNEAQ (reference sequence). The length of the CDR3 is 14 residues. CDR3 sequence reads: CASSKQGIQETQYF. The CDR3, as DNA: TGTGCCAGCAGCAAACAAGGAATTCAAGAGACCCAGTACTTC.

A few counts support this clonotype. This sequence joins TRBV5-1 and TRBJ2-7; 7 nucleotides match TRBD1. The V segment lost 5 bases and the J segment 7 bases; nucleotides outside the gene matches: 15. CDR3 length: 15 amino acids. Per the germline V gene, CDR1 is SGHRS and CDR2 is YFSETQ. DNA of the CDR3: TGCGCCAGCAGGAGTACCACACAGGGGCTTTGGGAGCAGTACTTC. Translation: CASRSTTQGLWEQYF.

The J gene is TRBJ2-3, the V gene TRBV6-5; 15 nucleotides match TRBD2. V lost 2 bases, J lost 1 base, and 10 bases stayed unmatched. CDR3 length: 20 residues. Germline CDR1 reads MNHEY; CDR2 reads SVGAGI. CDR3 nucleotide sequence: TGTGCCAGCAGTTACGGGGGACTAGCGGGGGGTCACATCGGCACAGATACGCAGTATTTT. Translated, it gives CASSYGGLAGGHIGTDTQYF.

This chain uses TRBV5-1 with TRBJ2-1; 11 bases agree with TRBD2. CDR1 SGHRS and CDR2 YFSETQ come from the germline V gene. Trimming at V came to 4 bases and at J to 8 bases, leaving 8 bases not matched to a gene. The CDR3 runs to 15 residues. CDR3 DNA sequence: TGCGCCAGCAGCCTTACTAGCGGGAGAATCGATGAGCAGTTCTTC. Its translation is CASSLTSGRIDEQFF.

The chain combines TRBV6-4 with TRBJ2-1; TRBD2 matches at 9 bases. Trimming removed 4 bases from V and 2 bases from J; junction bases left unmatched: 3. This CDR3 contains 15 residues. Germline V gene lookup returns CDR1 MRHNA and CDR2 SNTAGT. The chain's CDR3 is CASSVAGDTYNEQFF. As DNA, the CDR3 is TGTGCCAGCAGTGTAGCGGGAGACACCTACAATGAGCAGTTCTTC.

In its sample, this clonotype was seen a few times. The rearrangement uses TRBV20-1 and TRBJ2-3; the D is unclear. This CDR3 spans 12 amino acids. Germline-derived CDR1 and CDR2 are DFQATT and SNEGSKA (reference sequence). V was shortened by 0 bases and J by 3 bases, with 4 bases between the two germline ends. CDR3 sequence reads: CSARDETDTQYF. CDR3 sequence (DNA): TGCAGTGCTAGAGACGAAACAGATACGCAGTATTTT.

The chain links TRBV9 to TRBJ2-1, with D perhaps matching TRBD2 (5 bases). Trimming took 2 bases from V and 4 from J, leaving 19 bases between them. The CDR3 covers 17 residues. Germline CDR1 reads SGDLS; CDR2 reads YYNGEE. The CDR3 DNA follows: TGTGCCAGCAGCGTTCTAGCTTCTTGGCAGCTGTACAATGAGCAGTTCTTC. The encoded protein is CASSVLASWQLYNEQFF.

V gene TRBV7-9 combines with J gene TRBJ2-1; 7 positions agree with TRBD2. Trimming cost V 8 bases and J 10 bases; bases outside gene matches: 2. Germline CDR1 reads SEHNR; CDR2 reads FQNEAQ (reference sequence). The CDR3 has 10 residues. The CDR3 loop is CASAGEEQFF. Written as DNA, the CDR3 is TGTGCCAGCGCGGGAGAAGAGCAGTTCTTC.

The chain joins TRBV5-1 to TRBJ1-2; D gene uncertain. The V gene lost 1 base and the J gene lost 2 bases, with 6 bases spanning the gap. In germline, CDR1 is SGHRS, CDR2 YFSETQ. This CDR3 has 13 amino acids. Here the CDR3 DNA reads TGCGCCAGCAGCTTGAATAAGAACTATGGCTACACCTTC. The encoded protein is CASSLNKNYGYTF.

This clonotype was detected only a few times. The chain's CDR3 is CASSLERPTDTQYF. The CDR3 DNA is TGCGCCAGCAGCTTGGAGCGGCCCACAGATACGCAGTATTTT. The chain carries TRBV5-1 and TRBJ2-3, with a tentative D call TRBD2 (5 bases). Deletions cut 0 bases from V and 2 bases from J, with 7 bases between. CDR3 length: 14 residues. Germline-derived CDR1 and CDR2 are SGHRS and YFSETQ.

The CDR3 DNA reads TGCAGCGTTGAAAACGGGCCCCTCGGAAGGTCTGAAGCTTTCTTT. Residues: CSVENGPLGRSEAFF. J is TRBJ1-1 and V is TRBV29-1; no clear D gene. Between the trimmed V and J ends, which lost 2 bases and 6 bases, there was a span of 19 bases. Germline V gives CDR1 SQVTM, CDR2 ANQGSEA. The CDR3 covers 15 residues.

J is TRBJ2-6 and V is TRBV5-1; weak D call: TRBD1 (5 bases). This CDR3 has 19 amino acids. V was shortened by 0 bases and J by 1 base, with 17 bases between the two germline ends. Germline assignment: CDR1 SGHRS and CDR2 YFSETQ. CDR3 sequence (DNA): TGCGCCAGCAGCTTGGCCCAACAGGCGGAAGGTTCTGGGGCCAACGTCCTGACTTTC. Translating gives CASSLAQQAEGSGANVLTF.

This clonotype has just a few counts. This chain uses TRBV4-1 with TRBJ2-6, with TRBD1 matching over 9 bases. The length of the CDR3 is 19 residues. V dropped 5 bases and J dropped 1; count of bases not matched to a gene: 12. Germline V CDR1 and CDR2: MGHRA, YSYEKL. CDR3 DNA sequence: TGCGCCAGCAGCTCGTACAGGGGGCTGTTCTCTTCTGGGGCCAACGTCCTGACTTTC. Its translation: CASSSYRGLFSSGANVLTF.

V is TRBV20-1 and J is TRBJ2-7; 12 bases are a match to TRBD2. The V and J ends lost 1 base and 4 bases, in that order; junction bases with no gene match: 5. Looked up from germline, CDR1 is DFQATT and CDR2 is SNEGSKA (reference sequence). The CDR3 has 15 amino acids. The CDR3 loop reads CSARGLAGGIYEQYF. CDR3 DNA: TGCAGTGCTAGAGGGCTAGCGGGAGGGATTTACGAGCAGTACTTC.

The chain links TRBV12-5 to TRBJ2-2, with D perhaps TRBD2 (6 bases). The CDR3 covers 16 residues. Trimming removed 4 bases from V and 2 bases from J, with 14 bases in between. CDR1 LGHNT and CDR2 FRNRAP come from the germline V gene. In DNA, the CDR3 is TGTGCTAGTGGTTCCTCAGGAGGGAGAAACACCGGGGAGCTGTTTTTT. Translated, it gives CASGSSGGRNTGELFF.

For this clonotype: The junction does not match germline at one end; this may be a read error. The CDR3 DNA is TGTGCTAGCAGTATAAACAGGGGAGGGGGAGAGCAGTACTTC. This gives the protein CASSINRGGGEQYF. The chain joins TRBV27 to TRBJ2-4; D is perhaps TRBD1 or TRBD2 (7 bases each). Germline V gene data show CDR1 as MNHEY and CDR2 as SMNVEV (reference sequence). CDR3 length: 14 amino acids.

Concerning this clonotype: At one of its ends the junction is not consistent with the germline gene, which may arise from a read error. The chain uses TRBV7-7 and TRBJ2-5, with TRBD2 identical over 9 bases. Germline assignment: CDR1 SSHAT and CDR2 FNYEAQ (reference sequence). The CDR3 length is 15 residues. CDR3 nucleotide sequence: TGTGCTAGCAGCCCGGGACTAGCACATGGAGAGACCCAGTACTTC. Translation gives CASSPGLAHGETQYF.

This rearrangement joins TRBV20-1 to TRBJ2-7; the D gene is possibly TRBD1 (5 bases). The CDR3 consists of 12 residues. Germline V gene data show CDR1 as DFQATT and CDR2 as SNEGSKA (reference sequence). V lost 7 bases and J lost 5, with 15 bases in between. The DNA for the CDR3 is TGCAGTGTATCCCAGGGAACTCACGAGCAGTACTTC. Translation: CSVSQGTHEQYF.

This clonotype was observed a single time. This sequence joins TRBV6-4 and TRBJ2-3, with 10 bases that match TRBD1. The CDR3 sequence is 15 residues long. V lost 4 bases and J lost 3; bases outside the gene matches: 4. CDR1 and CDR2 (germline): MRHNA, SNTAGT. CDR3 DNA sequence: TGTGCCAGCAGTGTGGGGACAGGGGATACAGATACGCAGTATTTT. This gives the protein CASSVGTGDTDTQYF.

This clonotype was seen a few times. The chain has TRBV6-1 and TRBJ2-7; D perhaps matches TRBD1 (6 bases). CDR1 and CDR2 (germline): MNHNS, SASEGT. Deletions cut 2 bases from V and 7 bases from J, with 15 bases between. The CDR3 length is 14 residues. The CDR3 region is CASSEYRQGSEQYF. CDR3 bases: TGTGCCAGCAGTGAATATCGGCAGGGGTCGGAGCAGTACTTC.